The TCR beta chain described here comes from a study of blood T cell repertoires in COVID-19. Study overall: COVID-19 samples collected from the United States, Italy and Spain covered acute and convalescent phases. Sources were T cells, B-cell-depleted T cells, or PBMCs; the material itself was cDNA or gDNA.

Original processing methods: Cell counts per sample came from amplifying reference gene primers. This table comes from immunoSEQ multiplex PCR, and its TCRdb copy is limited to in-frame clones, with some not included. V and J calls and clone size are given by that table; D and trimming were obtained from the DNA. The table has about 200,000 clones, about 93% seen once. Germline loops: CDR1 MNHEY, CDR2 SVGAGI. This CDR3 is built from 13 residues. V lost 5 bases, J lost 4 bases, and 4 bases stayed unmatched. The V call is TRBV6-5, the J call TRBJ1-2; 7 bases are a match to TRBD1. This TCR derives from a man aged 50-60 years with acute or convalescent COVID-19. Sequenced sample: peripheral blood. The CDR3 reads CASSTGAGYGYTF. CDR3 bases: TGTGCCAGCAGTACAGGGGCGGGCTATGGCTACACCTTC.